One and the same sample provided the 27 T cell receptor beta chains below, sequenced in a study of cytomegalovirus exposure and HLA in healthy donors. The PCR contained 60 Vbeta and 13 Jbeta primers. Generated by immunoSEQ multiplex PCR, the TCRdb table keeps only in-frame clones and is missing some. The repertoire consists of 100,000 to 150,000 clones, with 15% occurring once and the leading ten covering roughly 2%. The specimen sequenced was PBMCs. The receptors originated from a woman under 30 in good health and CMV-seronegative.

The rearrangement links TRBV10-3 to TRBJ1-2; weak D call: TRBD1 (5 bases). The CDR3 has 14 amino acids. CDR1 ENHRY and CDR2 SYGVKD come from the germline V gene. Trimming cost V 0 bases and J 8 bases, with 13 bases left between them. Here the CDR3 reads CAISESKGSQGYTF. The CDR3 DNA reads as TGTGCCATCAGTGAGTCGAAGGGGTCACAGGGCTACACCTTC.

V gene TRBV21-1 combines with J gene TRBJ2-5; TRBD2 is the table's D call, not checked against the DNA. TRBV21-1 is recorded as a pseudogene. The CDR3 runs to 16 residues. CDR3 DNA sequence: TGTGCCAGCAGCAAAGTGCGAGGACGGGAACGAGAGACCCAGTACTTC. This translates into CASSKVRGRERETQYF.

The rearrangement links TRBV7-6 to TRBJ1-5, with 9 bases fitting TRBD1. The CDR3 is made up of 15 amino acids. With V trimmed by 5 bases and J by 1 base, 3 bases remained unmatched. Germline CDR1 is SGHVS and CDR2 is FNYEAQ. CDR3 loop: CASSVGTGSNQPQHF. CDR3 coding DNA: TGTGCCAGCAGCGTTGGGACAGGGAGCAATCAGCCCCAGCATTTT.

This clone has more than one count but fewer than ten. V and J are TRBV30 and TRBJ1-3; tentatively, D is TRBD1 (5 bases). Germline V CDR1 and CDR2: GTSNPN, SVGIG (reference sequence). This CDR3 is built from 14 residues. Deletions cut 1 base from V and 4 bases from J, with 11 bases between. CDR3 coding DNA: TGTGCCTGGAGTGCGGGGGGAGACGGAAACACCATATATTTT. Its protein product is CAWSAGGDGNTIYF.

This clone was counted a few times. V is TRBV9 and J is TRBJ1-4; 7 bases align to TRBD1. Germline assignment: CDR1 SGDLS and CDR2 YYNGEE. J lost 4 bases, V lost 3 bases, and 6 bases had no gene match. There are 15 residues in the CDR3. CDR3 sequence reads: CASSAGYRGNEKLFF. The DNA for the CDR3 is TGTGCCAGCAGCGCAGGGTACAGGGGTAATGAAAAACTGTTTTTT.

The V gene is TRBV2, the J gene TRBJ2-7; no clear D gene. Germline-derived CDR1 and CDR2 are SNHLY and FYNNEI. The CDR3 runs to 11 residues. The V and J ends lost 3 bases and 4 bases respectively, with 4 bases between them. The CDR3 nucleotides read TGTGCCAGCAGTGACGGTTACGAGCAGTACTTC. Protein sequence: CASSDGYEQYF. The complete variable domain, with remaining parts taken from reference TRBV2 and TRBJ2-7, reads EPEVTQTPSHQVTQMGQEVILRCVPISNHLYFYWYRQILGQKVEFLVSFYNNEISEKSEIFDDQFSVERPDGSNFTLKIRSTKLEDSAMYFCASSDGYEQYFGPGTRLTVT.

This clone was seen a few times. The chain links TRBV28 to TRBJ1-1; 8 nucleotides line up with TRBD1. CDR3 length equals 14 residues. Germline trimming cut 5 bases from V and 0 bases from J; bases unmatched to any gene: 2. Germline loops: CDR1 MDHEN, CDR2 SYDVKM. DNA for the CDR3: TGTGCCAGCAGTGCAGGGGGCGTGAACACTGAAGCTTTCTTT. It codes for CASSAGGVNTEAFF.

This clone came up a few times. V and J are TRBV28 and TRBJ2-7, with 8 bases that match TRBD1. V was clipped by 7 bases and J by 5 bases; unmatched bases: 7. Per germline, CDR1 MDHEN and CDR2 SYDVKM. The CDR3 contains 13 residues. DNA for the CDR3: TGTGCCAGCACCACAGGGGGAGGCAACGAGCAGTACTTC. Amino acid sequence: CASTTGGGNEQYF.

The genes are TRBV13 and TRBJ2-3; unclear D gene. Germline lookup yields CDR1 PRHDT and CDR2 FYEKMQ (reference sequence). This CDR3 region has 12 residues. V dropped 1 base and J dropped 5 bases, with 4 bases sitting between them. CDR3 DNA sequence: TGTGCCAGCAGCTTAGATCGAGATACGCAGTATTTT. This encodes CASSLDRDTQYF.

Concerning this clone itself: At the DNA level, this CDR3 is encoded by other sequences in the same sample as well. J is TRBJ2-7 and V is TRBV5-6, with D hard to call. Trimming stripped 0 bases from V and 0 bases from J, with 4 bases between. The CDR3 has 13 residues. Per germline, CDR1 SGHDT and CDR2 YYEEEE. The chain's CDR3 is CASSLGSSYEQYF. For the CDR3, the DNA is TGTGCCAGCAGCTTGGGGAGCTCCTACGAGCAGTACTTC.

CDR3 in DNA: TGTGCCAGCTCGCCTGCAGGGGACAGCCGTTCAGATACGCAGTATTTT. The encoded protein is CASSPAGDSRSDTQYF. V is TRBV18 and J is TRBJ2-3; TRBD1 matches at 7 bases. V lost 6 bases, J lost 4 bases, and 13 bases stayed unmatched. The germline V gene encodes CDR1 KGHSH and CDR2 LQKENI. There are 16 residues in the CDR3. Supplemented by reference TRBV18 and TRBJ2-3, the full variable domain reads NAGVMQNPRHLVRRRGQEARLRCSPMKGHSHVYWYRQLPEEGLKFMVYLQKENIIDESGMPKERFSAEFPKEGPSILRIQQVVRGDSAAYFCASSPAGDSRSDTQYFGPGTRLTVL.

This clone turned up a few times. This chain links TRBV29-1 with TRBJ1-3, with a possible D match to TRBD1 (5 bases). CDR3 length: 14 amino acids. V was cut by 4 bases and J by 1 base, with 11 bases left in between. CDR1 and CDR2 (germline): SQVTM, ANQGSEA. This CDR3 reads CSVAWGGSGNTIYF. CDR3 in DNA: TGCAGCGTTGCCTGGGGGGGATCTGGAAACACCATATATTTT.

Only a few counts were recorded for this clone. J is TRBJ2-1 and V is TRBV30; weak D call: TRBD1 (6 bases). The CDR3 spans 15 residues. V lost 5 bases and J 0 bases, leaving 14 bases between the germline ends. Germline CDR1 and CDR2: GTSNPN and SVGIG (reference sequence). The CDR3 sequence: CAWSADSFSYNEQFF. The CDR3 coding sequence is TGTGCCTGGTCCGCGGACAGCTTCTCCTACAATGAGCAGTTCTTC. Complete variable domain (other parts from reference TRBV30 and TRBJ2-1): SQTIHQWPATLVQPVGSPLSLECTVEGTSNPNLYWYRQAAGRGLQLLFYSVGIGQISSEVPQNLSASRPQDRQFILSSKKLLLSDSGFYLCAWSADSFSYNEQFFGPGTRLTVL.

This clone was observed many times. The CDR3: CAWTKGLADTGELFF. The CDR3 DNA sequence: TGTGCCTGGACGAAGGGACTAGCGGACACCGGGGAGCTGTTTTTT. The rearrangement uses TRBV30 and TRBJ2-2, with 11 bases fitting TRBD2. V trimming: 4 bases; J trimming: 3 bases; junction bases outside the gene matches: 4. CDR3 length: 15 residues. Germline CDR1 and CDR2: GTSNPN and SVGIG (reference sequence).

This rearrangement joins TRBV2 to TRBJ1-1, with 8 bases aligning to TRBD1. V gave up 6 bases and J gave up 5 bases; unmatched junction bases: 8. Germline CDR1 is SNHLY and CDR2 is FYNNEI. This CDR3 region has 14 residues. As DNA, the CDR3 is TGTGCCAGCAGGGCCGACAGGGGCGGGACTGAAGCTTTCTTT. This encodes CASRADRGGTEAFF.

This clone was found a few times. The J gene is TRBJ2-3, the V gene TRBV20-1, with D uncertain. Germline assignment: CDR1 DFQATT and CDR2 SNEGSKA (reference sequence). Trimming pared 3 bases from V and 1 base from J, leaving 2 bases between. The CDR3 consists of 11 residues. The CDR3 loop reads CSASGTDTQYF. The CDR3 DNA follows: TGCAGTGCTAGCGGCACAGATACGCAGTATTTT.

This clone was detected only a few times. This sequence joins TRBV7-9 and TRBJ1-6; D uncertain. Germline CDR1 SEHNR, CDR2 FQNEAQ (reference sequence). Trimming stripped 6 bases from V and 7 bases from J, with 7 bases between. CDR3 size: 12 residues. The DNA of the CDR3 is TGTGCCAGCAGGGAGGGAAATTCACCCCTCCACTTT. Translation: CASREGNSPLHF.

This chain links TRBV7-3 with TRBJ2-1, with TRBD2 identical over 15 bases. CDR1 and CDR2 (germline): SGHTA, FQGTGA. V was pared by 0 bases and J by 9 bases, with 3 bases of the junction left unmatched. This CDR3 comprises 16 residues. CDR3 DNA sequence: TGTGCCAGCAGCTTAACGGGGACTAGCGGGGGGCGTGAGCAGTTCTTC. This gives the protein CASSLTGTSGGREQFF.

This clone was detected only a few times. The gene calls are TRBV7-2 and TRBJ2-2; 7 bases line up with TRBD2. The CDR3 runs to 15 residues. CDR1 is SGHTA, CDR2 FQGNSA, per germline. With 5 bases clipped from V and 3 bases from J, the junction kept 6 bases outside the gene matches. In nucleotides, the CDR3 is TGTGCCAGCAGCCAAAGCGGGGCGGACACCGGGGAGCTGTTTTTT. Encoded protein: CASSQSGADTGELFF. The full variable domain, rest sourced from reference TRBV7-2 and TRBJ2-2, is GAGVSQSPSNKVTEKGKDVELRCDPISGHTALYWYRQSLGQGLEFLIYFQGNSAPDKSGLPSDRFSAERTGGSVSTLTIQRTQQEDSAVYLCASSQSGADTGELFFGEGSRLTVL.

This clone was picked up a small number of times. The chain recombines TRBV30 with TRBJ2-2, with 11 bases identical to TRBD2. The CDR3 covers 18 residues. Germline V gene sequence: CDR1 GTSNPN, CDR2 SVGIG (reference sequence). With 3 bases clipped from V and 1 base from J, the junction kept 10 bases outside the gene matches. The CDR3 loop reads CAWSGGVLAGVNTGELFF. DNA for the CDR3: TGTGCCTGGAGCGGGGGGGTACTAGCGGGGGTGAACACCGGGGAGCTGTTTTTT.

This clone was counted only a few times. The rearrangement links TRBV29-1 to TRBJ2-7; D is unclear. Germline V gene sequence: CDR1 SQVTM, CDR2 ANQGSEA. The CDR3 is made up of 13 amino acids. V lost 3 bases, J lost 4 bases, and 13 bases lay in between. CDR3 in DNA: TGCAGCGTTGATGGCCGCCTAGTATACGAGCAGTACTTC. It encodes CSVDGRLVYEQYF.

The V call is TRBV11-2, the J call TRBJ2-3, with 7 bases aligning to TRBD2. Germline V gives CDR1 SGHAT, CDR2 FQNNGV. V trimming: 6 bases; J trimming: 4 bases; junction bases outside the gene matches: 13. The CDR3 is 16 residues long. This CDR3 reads CASSPLRGGSPDTQYF. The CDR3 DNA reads TGTGCCAGCAGTCCCCTGAGGGGCGGGAGTCCAGATACGCAGTATTTT. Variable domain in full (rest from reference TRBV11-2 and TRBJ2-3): EAGVAQSPRYKIIEKRQSVAFWCNPISGHATLYWYQQILGQGPKLLIQFQNNGVVDDSQLPKDRFSAERLKGVDSTLKIQPAKLEDSAVYLCASSPLRGGSPDTQYFGPGTRLTVL.

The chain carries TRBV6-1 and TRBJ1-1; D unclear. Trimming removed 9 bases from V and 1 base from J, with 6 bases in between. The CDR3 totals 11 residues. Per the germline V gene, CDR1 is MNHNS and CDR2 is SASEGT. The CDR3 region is CASTRNTEAFF. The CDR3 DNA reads TGTGCCAGTACAAGGAACACTGAAGCTTTCTTT.

This CDR3 reads CASSTDRESWAFF. The CDR3 DNA sequence: TGTGCCAGCAGTACGGACAGGGAAAGTTGGGCTTTCTTT. V gene TRBV6-6 combines with J gene TRBJ1-1, with TRBD1 matching over 8 bases. V shed 5 bases, J shed 11 bases, and the junction held 10 bases outside the gene matches. Germline V gives CDR1 MNHNY, CDR2 SVGAGI (reference sequence). The CDR3 covers 13 residues.

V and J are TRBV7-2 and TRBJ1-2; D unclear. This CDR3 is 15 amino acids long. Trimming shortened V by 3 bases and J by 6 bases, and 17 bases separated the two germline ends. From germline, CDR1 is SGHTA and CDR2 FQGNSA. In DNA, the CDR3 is TGTGCCAGCAGCTTTGGAACCCGGGTACCTAATGGCTACACCTTC. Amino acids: CASSFGTRVPNGYTF.

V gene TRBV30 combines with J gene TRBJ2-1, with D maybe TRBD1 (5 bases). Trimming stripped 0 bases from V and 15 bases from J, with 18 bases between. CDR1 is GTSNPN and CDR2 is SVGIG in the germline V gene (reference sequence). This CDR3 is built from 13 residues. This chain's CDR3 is CAWSVSAAPGRFF. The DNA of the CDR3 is TGTGCCTGGAGTGTATCTGCCGCGCCAGGGCGGTTCTTC.

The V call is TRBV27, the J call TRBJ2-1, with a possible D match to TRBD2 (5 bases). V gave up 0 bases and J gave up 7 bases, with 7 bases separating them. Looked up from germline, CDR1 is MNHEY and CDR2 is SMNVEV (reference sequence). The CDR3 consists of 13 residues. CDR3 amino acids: CASSLSSGNEQFF. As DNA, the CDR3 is TGTGCCAGCAGTTTATCGTCGGGGAATGAGCAGTTCTTC.